A selection of T cell receptor beta chains follows, all from one sample in a study of T cells in localized non-small cell lung cancer. TCRdb keeps only in-frame clones here, not all; method: immunoSEQ multiplex PCR. The data contain about 2,500 clones, about 22% of them singletons. The material sequenced was lung tumor tissue, taken before any cancer treatment. The origin of the receptors is a man aged 35-75 years with stage II lung adenocarcinoma. Each CDR3 is given with its conserved first and last residue. A D gene is named only where the DNA matches it firmly. Size values are once, few and many counts, or a class for expanded clones, and some rows have none.

clone_size d_call j_call v_call cdr3_nt cdr3_aa
. . TRBJ2-6 TRBV18 TGTGCCAGCTCACCTCTGGGGGGCTCTGGGGCCAACGTCCTGACTTTC CASSPLGGSGANVLTF
. . TRBJ2-5 TRBV9 TGTGCCAGCAGCGTAGCGGTCGGTGGGGAGACCCAGTACTTC CASSVAVGGETQYF
. TRBD1 TRBJ1-5 TRBV11-3 TGTGCCAGCAGCCGTGGGACAGGGATTCAACAGCCCCAGCATTTT CASSRGTGIQQPQHF
. . TRBJ2-1 TRBV5-1 TGCGCCAGCAGCTTGGTTTTTCCGGGGGACAATGAGCAGTTCTTC CASSLVFPGDNEQFF
. TRBD2 TRBJ2-1 TRBV11-3 TGTGCCAGCATTTTAGAGGCTAGCGGGGGATCCTACAATGAGCAGTTCTTC CASILEASGGSYNEQFF
few TRBD2 TRBJ2-3 TRBV6-8 TGTGCCAGCAGTGACGGGGCGGGAGGCACAGATACGCAGTATTTT CASSDGAGGTDTQYF
few . TRBJ2-7 TRBV11-3 TGTGCCAGCAGCCCGAAGGGCGGGACCTACGAGCAGTACTTC CASSPKGGTYEQYF
. . TRBJ2-2 TRBV11-3 TGTGCCAGCAGCTTGTTTTCAGGAGTCACCGGGGAGCTGTTTTTT CASSLFSGVTGELFF
. TRBD2 TRBJ2-2 TRBV5-1 TGCGCCAGTTCCGGGACTAGCATAACCGGGGAGCTGTTTTTT CASSGTSITGELFF
few TRBD1 TRBJ1-1 TRBV18 TGTGCCAGCTCACCACCGCCGACAGGGAGGACTGAAGCTTTCTTT CASSPPPTGRTEAFF
. TRBD1 TRBJ1-5 TRBV6-1 TGTGCCAGCAGTGAAGGCAGGGGGTTCAATCAGCCCCAGCATTTT CASSEGRGFNQPQHF
few . TRBJ2-1 TRBV9 TGTGCCAGCAGCCCTACGGAGTCCGCTTACAATGAGCAGTTCTTC CASSPTESAYNEQFF
. . TRBJ1-1 TRBV11-3 TGTGCCAGCAGCATGGGGTTGCAGGGAGTTGAAGCTTTCTTT CASSMGLQGVEAFF
. . TRBJ1-1 TRBV19 TGTGCCAGTAGTATAGAGTTTAATCTGAACACTGAAGCTTTCTTT CASSIEFNLNTEAFF
medium-sized TRBD1 TRBJ2-2 TRBV6-8 TGTGCCAGCAGCAGATTCGGGACAGGGGGGAACACCGGGGAGCTGTTTTTT CASSRFGTGGNTGELFF
. TRBD2 TRBJ2-2 TRBV30 TGTGCCTGGAGTGTAACAGCGGGGGGCACCGGGGAGCTGTTTTTT CAWSVTAGGTGELFF
. TRBD1 TRBJ1-1 TRBV5-1 TGCGCCAGCAGCTCCGGGACAGGGTATATGAACACTGAAGCTTTCTTT CASSSGTGYMNTEAFF
. TRBD1 TRBJ1-2 TRBV5-1 TGCGCCAGCAGCTCCGCGGGACAGGGTGACAACTATGGCTACACCTTC CASSSAGQGDNYGYTF
few TRBD2 TRBJ2-1 TRBV11-3 TGTGCCAGCAGCCAAAGACTAGCGGGAGGCTACAATGAGCAGTTCTTC CASSQRLAGGYNEQFF
medium-sized . TRBJ1-5 TRBV11-3 TGTGCCAGCAGCCAAGCGGGGACAAGCAATCAGCCCCAGCATTTT CASSQAGTSNQPQHF